The 16 T cell receptor beta chains reported below all come from one sample, sequenced in a study of blood T cell repertoires in COVID-19. The assay was immunoSEQ multiplex PCR, and TCRdb's table has in-frame clones only and misses some. The data hold about 240,000 clones, with over 75% observed a single time. Sequencing was carried out using peripheral blood. These receptor sequences come from a woman aged 25 to 45 with acute or convalescent COVID-19.

The chain joins TRBV20-1 to TRBJ2-2; D is unclear. The germline V and J ends were trimmed by 3 bases and 5 bases, with 13 bases remaining between them. The germline gives CDR1 DFQATT, CDR2 SNEGSKA (reference sequence). The CDR3 is 14 residues long. CDR3 sequence: CSASSLVGTGELFF. CDR3 nucleotides: TGCAGTGCTAGTTCGCTAGTTGGTACCGGGGAGCTGTTTTTT.

This clone appeared a single time. This chain links TRBV6-6 with TRBJ2-5, with a possible D match to TRBD2 (5 bases). The ends were cut back, 5 bases at V and 5 bases at J, with 9 bases in the middle. The length of the CDR3 is 12 residues. Germline V gene sequence: CDR1 MNHNY, CDR2 SVGAGI (reference sequence). CDR3 in amino acids: CASSRRWETQYF. As DNA, the CDR3 is TGTGCCAGCAGTAGGAGGTGGGAGACCCAGTACTTC.

The sample holds a few counts of this clone. The chain combines TRBV29-1 with TRBJ2-3; D remains ambiguous. CDR3 length: 12 amino acids. Germline values: CDR1 SQVTM, CDR2 ANQGSEA. The CDR3 loop reads CSSITSTDTQYF. The CDR3 bases are TGCTCGTCCATAACTAGCACAGATACGCAGTATTTT.

Here the CDR3 DNA reads TGTGCCAGCAGCTTATGGACAGCGAACACCGGGGAGCTGTTTTTT. Its translation: CASSLWTANTGELFF. This chain links TRBV5-4 with TRBJ2-2; a weak D match, TRBD1 (6 bases). V gave up 2 bases and J gave up 0 bases, with 8 bases separating them. CDR1 and CDR2 (germline): SGHNT, YYREEE (reference sequence). This CDR3 contains 15 residues.

In its sample, this clone was seen a few times. The chain is built from TRBV7-2 and TRBJ2-3, with D possibly being TRBD1 (7 bases). CDR3 length: 16 amino acids. V was clipped by 4 bases and J by 5 bases, with 19 bases between them. Germline V CDR1 and CDR2: SGHTA, FQGNSA. The CDR3 DNA follows: TGTGCCAGCAGCTCAGGGGGGATGGAGGCTGAAGATACGCAGTATTTT. It is translated as CASSSGGMEAEDTQYF.

The chain joins TRBV30 to TRBJ1-5; 7 nucleotides align to TRBD1. Germline values: CDR1 GTSNPN, CDR2 SVGIG (reference sequence). The CDR3 has 14 amino acids. The V gene end was trimmed by 5 bases and the J gene end by 4 bases; junction bases not matched to a gene: 8. The CDR3 DNA is TGTGCCTGGGGGGGACAGTACCCTAATCAGCCCCAGCATTTT. This encodes CAWGGQYPNQPQHF.

The chain is built from TRBV11-2 and TRBJ2-7; D gene ambiguous. The CDR3 contains 14 residues. Germline lookup yields CDR1 SGHAT and CDR2 FQNNGV. Trimming pared 0 bases from V and 3 bases from J, leaving 9 bases between. CDR3 residues: CASSLERQVYEQYF. DNA of the CDR3: TGTGCCAGCAGCTTAGAACGGCAGGTCTACGAGCAGTACTTC.

The rearrangement uses TRBV21-1 and TRBJ1-6; the table's D gene call, TRBD1, was not cross checked with the DNA. TRBV21-1 is tagged as a pseudogene. The CDR3 runs to 18 residues. The CDR3 DNA follows: TGTGCCAGCAGCAAGTCATCATCGTCTGGACAGGTACATTCACCCCTCCACTTT. Protein sequence: CASSKSSSSGQVHSPLHF.

This sequence joins TRBV7-9 and TRBJ2-1; a possible D gene is TRBD1 (5 bases). This CDR3 contains 19 residues. Trimming removed 1 base at V and 4 bases at J, with 23 bases between. The germline V gene has CDR1 SEHNR and CDR2 FQNEAQ (reference sequence). CDR3 sequence reads: CASSLVSSVRQRFYNEQFF. CDR3 coding DNA: TGTGCCAGCAGCTTAGTTTCGTCGGTCAGACAGCGTTTTTACAATGAGCAGTTCTTC.

This clone showed up just once. V usage is TRBV5-4 and J usage is TRBJ2-7; perhaps TRBD1 as D (5 bases). Trimming left V 4 bases short and J 2 bases short, with 16 bases between. Germline lookup yields CDR1 SGHNT and CDR2 YYREEE (reference sequence). The CDR3 is 15 residues long. In DNA form, the CDR3 reads TGTGCCAGCAGCGACCCCCGGACAACAACCTACGAGCAGTACTTC. This translates into CASSDPRTTTYEQYF.

This clone was seen just once. CDR3 in DNA: TGCAGCGTGCAGGGGATAGGCTCCTACAATGAGCAGTTCTTC. Translating gives CSVQGIGSYNEQFF. This chain connects TRBV29-1 to TRBJ2-1; the D gene is possibly TRBD1 (6 bases). The CDR3 has 14 residues. Per the germline V gene, CDR1 is SQVTM and CDR2 is ANQGSEA. The germline V and J ends were trimmed by 6 bases and 0 bases, with 12 bases remaining between them.

For the CDR3, the DNA is TGCGCCAGCAGCTCACTTTTACAAGGGAGTACGACTGAAGCTTTCTTT. It specifies CASSSLLQGSTTEAFF. The V gene is TRBV5-1, the J gene TRBJ1-1; D unclear. Looked up from germline, CDR1 is SGHRS and CDR2 is YFSETQ. CDR3 size: 16 residues. V lost 3 bases and J lost 5, with 20 bases in between. Based on the CDR3 plus reference TRBV5-1 and TRBJ1-1, the full variable domain is KAGVTQTPRYLIKTRGQQVTLSCSPISGHRSVSWYQQTPGQGLQFLFEYFSETQRNKGNFPGRFSGRQFSNSRSEMNVSTLELGDSALYLCASSSLLQGSTTEAFFGQGTRLTVV.

This rearrangement joins TRBV6-2 or TRBV6-3 to TRBJ2-1; 7 bases match TRBD2. CDR1 and CDR2 (germline): MNHEY, SVGEGT. This CDR3 spans 16 amino acids. V was pared by 6 bases and J by 0 bases, with 8 bases of the junction left unmatched. The CDR3 DNA reads as TGTGCCAGCAGCGACCCCGGGGGGAGCTCCTACAATGAGCAGTTCTTC. It translates to CASSDPGGSSYNEQFF.

This clone is a singleton in its sample. The rearrangement joins TRBV6-5 to TRBJ1-6; D unclear. CDR3 size: 14 residues. With 3 bases removed from V and 5 bases from J, the gap between germline ends came to 8 bases. Germline-derived CDR1 and CDR2 are MNHEY and SVGAGI. The CDR3 loop is CASSYFQNNSPLHF. CDR3 coding DNA: TGTGCCAGCAGTTATTTCCAAAATAATTCACCCCTCCACTTT.

The chain employs TRBV5-6 and TRBJ2-1; TRBD1 aligns across 7 bases. The length of the CDR3 is 16 residues. Germline assignment: CDR1 SGHDT and CDR2 YYEEEE. V shed 2 bases and J 3 bases; nucleotides not matched to a gene: 8. CDR3 sequence reads: CASSLVTGISYNEQFF. The CDR3 nucleotides are TGTGCCAGCAGCTTAGTGACAGGGATTAGCTACAATGAGCAGTTCTTC.

The chain uses TRBV7-8 and TRBJ2-7; D might be TRBD2 (5 bases). The V end was cut by 1 base, the J end by 3 bases, with 13 bases between. The CDR3 spans 15 residues. In germline, CDR1 is SGHVS, CDR2 FQNEAQ. The CDR3 region has the DNA TGTGCCAGCAGCTTAGAGGCGGGCGTTCGCTACGAGCAGTACTTC. Translation: CASSLEAGVRYEQYF. Filled out from reference TRBV7-8 and TRBJ2-7, the complete variable domain reads GAGVSQSPRYKVAKRGQDVALRCDPISGHVSLFWYQQALGQGPEFLTYFQNEAQLDKSGLPSDRFFAERPEGSVSTLKIQRTQQEDSAVYLCASSLEAGVRYEQYFGPGTRLTVT.